What follows is one T cell receptor (beta chain) and its context. Its cognate antigen is unknown. This record belongs to a study of shared clonotypes between healthy human individuals. General study results and limits: Relative to their counterparts shared across all four donors, non-shared clonotypes exhibited diminished generation probabilities.

Libraries were prepared by immunoSEQ multiplex PCR; TCRdb keeps only in-frame clonotypes and omits some of them. The sample includes 2.3 million or so clones, 90% to 95% of them seen just once. Per the germline V gene, CDR1 is SNHLY and CDR2 is FYNNEI. After removal of 7 bases from V and 8 bases from J, the junction contained 13 bases not matched to a gene. CDR3 length equals 15 residues. Sequenced: naive CD4+ T cells from PBMCs. As to subset: CD45RA+ positively selected. This chain links TRBV2 with TRBJ2-3; 9 nucleotides agree with TRBD2. The sequence was obtained from a man younger than 30 in good health. Some clones in this sample may be carry-over from other donors' samples. The CDR3 loop reads CASTVGLAGSVTQYF. CDR3 DNA: TGTGCCAGCACCGTGGGACTAGCCGGCTCTGTTACGCAGTATTTT.